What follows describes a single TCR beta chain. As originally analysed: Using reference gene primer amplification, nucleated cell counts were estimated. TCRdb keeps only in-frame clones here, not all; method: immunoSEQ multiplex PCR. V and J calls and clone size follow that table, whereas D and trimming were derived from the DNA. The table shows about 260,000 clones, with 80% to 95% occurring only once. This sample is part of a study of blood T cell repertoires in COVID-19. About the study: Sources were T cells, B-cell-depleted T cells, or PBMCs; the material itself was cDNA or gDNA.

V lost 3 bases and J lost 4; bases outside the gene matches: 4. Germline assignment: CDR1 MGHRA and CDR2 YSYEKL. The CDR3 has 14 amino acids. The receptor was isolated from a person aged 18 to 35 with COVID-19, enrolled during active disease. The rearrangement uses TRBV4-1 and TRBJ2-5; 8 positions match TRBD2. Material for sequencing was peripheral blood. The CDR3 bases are TGCGCCAGCAGCCACCCCACTAGCGGAGAGACCCAGTACTTC. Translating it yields CASSHPTSGETQYF.